This record concerns one TCR beta chain sequence. Its target is not known. This sample is part of a study of shared clonotypes between healthy human individuals. Several immunoSEQ 96-well plates shared each subset's DNA, each plate a replicate. Sorted subsets were amplified in replicate PCRs using 200 ng DNA, around 30,000 T cell genomes. Profiling relied on immunoSEQ multiplex PCR, and the TCRdb table lists in-frame clones only, not all of them. The sample holds more than 1.2 million clones, approximately 98.5% seen once. Study results and limitations: Rarefaction curves obtained for sorted subsets showed sequencing incomplete despite large depth.

The germline V and J ends were trimmed by 6 bases and 3 bases, with 9 bases remaining between them. CDR1 is SNHLY and CDR2 is FYNNEI in the germline V gene. The CDR3 length is 13 residues. The sequencing input was naive CD4+ T cells sorted from blood. The subset denotes: CD45RA+ positively selected. The V gene is TRBV2, the J gene TRBJ1-5, with D unclear. The sequence came from a man aged 30-40 years in good health. The CDR3: CASSVGNNQPQHF. Here the CDR3 DNA reads TGTGCCAGCAGCGTGGGGAACAATCAGCCCCAGCATTTT.